The present TCR beta chain was sequenced within a study of tumor-infiltrating lymphocytes in glioblastoma multiforme. Of note for this clonotype: Its antigen remains unidentified.

The length of the CDR3 is 14 residues. Germline V lookup: CDR1 MNHEY, CDR2 SVGAGI. J lost 4 bases, V lost 4 bases, and 5 bases had no gene match. Three nested ARM-PCR rounds with V-beta and C-beta primers built TCRB libraries. TCRB-specific cDNA synthesis used 0.4 to 0.55 ug of total RNA. TCRdb ran MiXCR on the multiplex PCR reads and lists one entry per CDR3 protein. The top ten hold less than 45% of the sample, which has about 15,000 distinct CDR3 sequences, 60% to 75% seen once. Points from the study as a whole: Detected clone frequencies may not reflect cell counts, being RNA-based.

Material for sequencing was brain tumor tissue. The TCR originated in a male donor with glioblastoma. V is TRBV6-5 and J is TRBJ1-2, with 8 bases identical to TRBD1. The CDR3 DNA follows: TGTGCCAGCAGTTTCTCCGACAGGGGCTATGGCTACACCTTC. Encoded protein: CASSFSDRGYGYTF.